This T cell receptor (beta chain) was obtained from a study of shared clonotypes between healthy human individuals. Study-level background: Each donor's CD8 memory used one plate, CD8 naive two, each CD4 subset three.

The study's findings and limits: Generation probability values for non-shared clonotypes were lower than those for clonotypes shared by all four donors. Apart from blood, nothing was sampled; tissue repertoires likely differ.

A remark on this clone: Its antigen is undetermined.

Profiled with immunoSEQ multiplex PCR; TCRdb holds only in-frame clones, not every one. This table has roughly 1 million clones, around 76% appearing once. Germline loops: CDR1 MNHNS, CDR2 SASEGT. Trimming removed 6 bases at V and 0 bases at J, with 14 bases between. The CDR3 contains 15 residues. The sequencing sample was made of memory CD4+ T cells sorted from blood. Subset here: CD45RA-negative fraction. The receptor was isolated from a man between 18 and 35 years old in good health. The V call is TRBV6-1, the J call TRBJ1-1; D is ambiguous. CDR3 nucleotide sequence: TGTGCCAGCAGGACTCGAGAGAGGATGAACACTGAAGCTTTCTTT. Amino acids: CASRTRERMNTEAFF.